The T cell receptor beta chain under discussion was sequenced for a study of graft-versus-host responses after intestinal transplantation. Whole-study context: In this cohort, recipients had multivisceral, liver-intestinal, or isolated intestinal transplants.

As concerns this clone: Its target is unknown.

Graft samples were processed, releasing intraepithelial and lamina propria lymphocytes. V lost 4 bases, J lost 0 bases, and 10 bases stayed unmatched. This CDR3 spans 18 amino acids. Germline loops: CDR1 MRHNA, CDR2 SNTAGT. Overall study findings and caveats: Marrow from the recipient contained GvH clones, some of which had appeared first in ileum or blood. When patients had graft-donor T cell macrochimerism, their allografts held high graft-versus-host to host-versus-graft clonal ratios. Peak circulating GvH clone levels were associated with early post-transplant HvG declines.

Repertoires were generated with immunoSEQ multiplex PCR, while TCRdb's copy carries only in-frame clones and drops some. The sample comprises roughly 15,000 clones, 80% of which are singletons, and roughly 20% rests with the top ten. The chain joins TRBV6-4 to TRBJ2-3, with 10 bases identical to TRBD2. The sample in question was ileum tissue, obtained approximately 110 days after intestinal transplant. The TCR sequence derives from a human patient who received an intestinal transplant, so some T cells may come from the graft donor. Written as DNA, the CDR3 is TGTGCCAGCAGTGTGGAAATAGCGGGAGGCCTAAGCACAGATACGCAGTATTTT. It codes for CASSVEIAGGLSTDTQYF.